These T cell receptor beta chains were read from a single sample in a study of blood T cell repertoires in COVID-19. The repertoire was sequenced with immunoSEQ multiplex PCR; TCRdb's copy has only in-frame clones and lacks some. The sample comprises 200,000 to 250,000 clones, around four fifths of which are singletons, and around 2% rests with the top ten. The sample consisted of peripheral blood. These receptors came from an elderly woman with acute or convalescent COVID-19. Each CDR3 is given without its conserved first and last residue.

j_call | v_call | cdr3_aa
TRBJ2-7 | TRBV5-6 | ASSSATGSGEQY
TRBJ2-2 | TRBV9 | ASSVGLAGRTGELF
TRBJ2-3 | TRBV7-6 | ASSPTGLRTSGGADTQY
TRBJ1-3 | TRBV7-9 | ASSLDRSSGNTIY
TRBJ1-1 | TRBV7-9 | ASSSPKRGKNTEAF
TRBJ2-2 | TRBV11-2 | ASSLRSGGRRYTGELF
TRBJ2-1 | TRBV3-1/TRBV3-2 | ASSHLWGLAGARDNEQF
TRBJ2-2 | TRBV29-1 | SVWGETDTGELF
TRBJ2-1 | TRBV6-6 | ASSYSGQINEQF
TRBJ2-3 | TRBV18 | ASSPIMKEAGVQDTQY
TRBJ2-5 | TRBV18 | ASSPGGEETQY
TRBJ2-1 | TRBV9 | ASSVAGSDFYNEQF
TRBJ1-2 | TRBV9 | ASGRDQNYGYT
TRBJ1-1 | TRBV28 | ASTQNTEAF
TRBJ1-5 | TRBV3-1/TRBV3-2 | ASSQREVQPQH
TRBJ2-3 | TRBV5-1 | ASSPVAGSTDTQY
TRBJ1-2 | TRBV5-5 | ASSSAGRGYT
TRBJ2-3 | TRBV7-2 | ASSLGQSTDTQY
TRBJ2-2 | TRBV5-4 | ASSLQGPGELF
TRBJ1-5 | TRBV28 | ASSQAGGEGHQPQH
TRBJ1-6 | TRBV9 | ASSVEVGVGSPLH
TRBJ2-6 | TRBV5-4 | ASSLFGSSGANVLT
TRBJ1-5 | TRBV27 | ASSLDRVSNQPQH
TRBJ1-4 | TRBV18 | ASSSRQGTNEKLF
TRBJ1-2 | TRBV30 | AWSRQGMNYGYT
TRBJ2-1 | TRBV29-1 | SVESSGRAGEQF
TRBJ2-3 | TRBV6-5 | ASRPMGRVTDTQY
TRBJ2-1 | TRBV12-3/TRBV12-4 | ANQQGPYNEQF
TRBJ2-3 | TRBV7-9 | ASSSPYGVSSTDTQY
TRBJ1-5 | TRBV9 | ASSVGTGNQPQH
TRBJ2-5 | TRBV28 | ASSSIRGGHRTQY
TRBJ2-3 | TRBV19 | ASSPGLAGGFTQY
TRBJ1-1 | TRBV18 | ASRGQGNTEAF